Sequencing of this T cell receptor beta chain was carried out in a study of blood T cell repertoires in COVID-19. Study information: The United States, Italy and Spain were the sources of the acute and convalescent COVID-19 samples. From T cells, B-cell-depleted T cells, or PBMCs came the material, which was cDNA or gDNA.

In the authors' methods: Scientists estimated how many nucleated cells there were by amplifying reference gene primers. TCRdb's table, derived via immunoSEQ multiplex PCR, lists solely in-frame clones and lacks some. That table furnishes V, J and clone size, whereas the DNA furnished D and trimming. Of tens of thousands of clones listed, roughly 88% are singletons. Trimming left V 4 bases short and J 11 bases short, with 14 bases between. Germline CDR1 KGHDR, CDR2 SFDVKD. CDR3 size: 14 residues. The TCR comes from a man aged 50 to 60 with active COVID-19. Sequencing was carried out using peripheral blood. The chain carries TRBV24-1 and TRBJ1-6; possible D gene TRBD1, 5 bases. The CDR3: CATSENRQRAPLHF. The CDR3 DNA reads TGTGCCACCAGTGAAAACCGACAGCGGGCACCCCTCCACTTT.